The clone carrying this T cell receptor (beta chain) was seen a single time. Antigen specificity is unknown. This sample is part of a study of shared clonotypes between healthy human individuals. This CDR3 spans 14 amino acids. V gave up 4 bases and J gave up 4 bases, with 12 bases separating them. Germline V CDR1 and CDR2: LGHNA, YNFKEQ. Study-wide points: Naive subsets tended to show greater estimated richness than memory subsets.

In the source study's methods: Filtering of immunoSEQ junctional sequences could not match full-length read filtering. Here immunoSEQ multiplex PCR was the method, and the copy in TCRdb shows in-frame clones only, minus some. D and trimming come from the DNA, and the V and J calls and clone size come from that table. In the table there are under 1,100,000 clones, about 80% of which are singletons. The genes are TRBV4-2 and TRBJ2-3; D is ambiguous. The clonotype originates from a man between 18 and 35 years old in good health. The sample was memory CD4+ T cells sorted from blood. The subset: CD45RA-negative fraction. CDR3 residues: CASSRGRTADTQYF. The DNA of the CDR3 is TGTGCCAGCAGCCGCGGCCGGACGGCAGATACGCAGTATTTT.